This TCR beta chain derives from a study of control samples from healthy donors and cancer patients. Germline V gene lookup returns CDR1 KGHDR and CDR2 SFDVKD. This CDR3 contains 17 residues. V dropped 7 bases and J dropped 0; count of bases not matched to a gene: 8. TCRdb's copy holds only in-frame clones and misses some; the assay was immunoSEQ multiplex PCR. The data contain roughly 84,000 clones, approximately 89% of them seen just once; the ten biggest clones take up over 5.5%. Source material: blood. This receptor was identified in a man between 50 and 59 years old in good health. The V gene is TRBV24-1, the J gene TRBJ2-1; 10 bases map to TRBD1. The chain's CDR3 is CATRPGTGVSSYNEQFF. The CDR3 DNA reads TGTGCCACCAGACCCGGGACAGGGGTCAGCTCCTACAATGAGCAGTTCTTC.